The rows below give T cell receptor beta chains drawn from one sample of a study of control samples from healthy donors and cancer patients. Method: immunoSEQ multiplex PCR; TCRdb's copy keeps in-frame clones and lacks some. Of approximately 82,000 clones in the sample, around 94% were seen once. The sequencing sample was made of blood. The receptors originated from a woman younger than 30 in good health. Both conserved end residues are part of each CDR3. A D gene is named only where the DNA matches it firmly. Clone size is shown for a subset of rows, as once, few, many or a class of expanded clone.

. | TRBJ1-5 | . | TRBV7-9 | CASSTEGSNQPQHF | TGTGCCAGCAGCACCGAAGGGAGCAATCAGCCCCAGCATTTT
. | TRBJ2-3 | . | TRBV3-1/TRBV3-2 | CASSQRGAGVSTDTQYF | TGTGCCAGCAGCCAAAGAGGGGCGGGCGTCAGCACAGATACGCAGTATTTT
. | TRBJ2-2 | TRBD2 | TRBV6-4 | CASSGLAENTGELFF | TGTGCCAGCAGCGGACTAGCGGAGAACACCGGGGAGCTGTTTTTT
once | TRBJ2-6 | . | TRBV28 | CASSLVSLSGANVLTF | TGTGCCAGCAGTTTAGTTTCCCTCTCTGGGGCCAACGTCCTGACTTTC
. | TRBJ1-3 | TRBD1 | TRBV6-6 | CASSFKGARGNTIYF | TGTGCCAGCAGTTTTAAGGGGGCGAGGGGAAACACCATATATTTT
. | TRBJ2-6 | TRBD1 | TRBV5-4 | CAIRGGQGASGANVLTF | TGTGCCATTCGGGGCGGACAGGGGGCGTCCGGGGCCAACGTCCTGACTTTC
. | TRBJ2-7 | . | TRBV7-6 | CASTRGSDPTYEQYF | TGTGCCAGTACCCGGGGCTCTGACCCAACCTACGAGCAGTACTTC
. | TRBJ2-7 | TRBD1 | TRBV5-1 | CASGPGQVYEQYF | TGCGCCAGCGGCCCGGGACAGGTCTACGAGCAGTACTTC
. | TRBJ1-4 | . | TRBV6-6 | CASSYSGDILFF | TGTGCCAGCAGTTACTCAGGTGATATCCTGTTTTTT
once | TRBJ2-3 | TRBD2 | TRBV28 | CASSLYGAGVFPDTQYF | TGTGCCAGCAGTTTGTACGGAGCGGGAGTTTTCCCAGATACGCAGTATTTT
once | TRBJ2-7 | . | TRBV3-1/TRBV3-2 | CASSQGVGQGTYEQYF | TGTGCCAGCAGCCAAGGAGTTGGGCAGGGAACCTACGAGCAGTACTTC
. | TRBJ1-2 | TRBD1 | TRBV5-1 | CASSLALTGGTNYGYTF | TGCGCCAGCAGCTTGGCTCTCACAGGGGGCACTAACTATGGCTACACCTTC
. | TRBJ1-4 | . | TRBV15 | CATSRGPNNGEKLFF | TGTGCCACCAGCAGAGGCCCGAATAATGGGGAAAAACTGTTTTTT
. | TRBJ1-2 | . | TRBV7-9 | CASSLRETGSYTF | TGTGCCAGCAGCTTACGAGAGACCGGAAGCTACACCTTC
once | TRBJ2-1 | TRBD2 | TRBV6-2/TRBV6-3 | CASSPGLAGRYFYNEQFF | TGTGCCAGCAGCCCAGGACTAGCGGGGCGATACTTCTACAATGAGCAGTTCTTC
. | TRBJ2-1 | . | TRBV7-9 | CASSLSRDEQFF | TGTGCCAGCAGCTTAAGCAGGGATGAGCAGTTCTTC
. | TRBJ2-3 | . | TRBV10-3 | CAISGDPDTQYF | TGTGCCATCAGTGGGGACCCAGATACGCAGTATTTT
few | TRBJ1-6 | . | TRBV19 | CASNAGREHGSPLHF | TGTGCCAGTAACGCGGGGAGGGAACACGGTTCACCCCTCCACTTT
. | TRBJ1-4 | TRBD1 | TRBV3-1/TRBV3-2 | CASSPDRGGTNEKLFF | TGTGCCAGCAGCCCGGACAGGGGGGGAACTAATGAAAAACTGTTTTTT
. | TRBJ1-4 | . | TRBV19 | CASSQSGTSDEKLFF | TGTGCCAGTAGTCAGTCCGGGACCTCGGATGAAAAACTGTTTTTT
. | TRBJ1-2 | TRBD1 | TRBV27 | CASSGTGVGLIGYTF | TGTGCCAGCAGTGGGACAGGGGTGGGACTTATCGGCTACACCTTC
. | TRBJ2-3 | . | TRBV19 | CASSIGRGTDTQYF | TGTGCCAGTAGTATTGGGCGGGGAACAGATACGCAGTATTTT
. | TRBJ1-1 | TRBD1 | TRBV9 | CASSASRTLKGQGDRGRITEAFF | TGTGCCAGCAGCGCCTCTCGCACGCTCAAGGGACAAGGGGACAGGGGGCGTATCACTGAAGCTTTCTTT
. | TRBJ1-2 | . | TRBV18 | CASSPQGSFGYGYTF | TGTGCCAGCTCACCTCAGGGTTCGTTTGGCTATGGCTACACCTTC